This section outlines one T cell receptor beta chain sequence together with its context. What it recognizes is unknown. Libraries were prepared by immunoSEQ multiplex PCR; TCRdb keeps only in-frame clonotypes and omits some of them. The data contain almost 30,000 clones, about 87% of them singletons. This CDR3 is 14 amino acids long. J lost 3 bases, V lost 6 bases, and 5 bases had no gene match. The V gene's germline CDR1 is SGHRS and CDR2 YFSETQ. This record belongs to a study of lymphopenia after photon versus proton radiotherapy. Study-level findings and limits: After lymphocyte nadir, photon-treated repertoires showed oligoclonal expansion, especially CD8+ Temra. Photon-treated patients lost naive T cells and TCR diversity; proton-treated stayed stable.

The input for sequencing was peripheral blood, taken from a patient treated with proton-based radiotherapy. This sequence was found in a woman aged 55-70 years with cholangiocarcinoma. Some clones in this sample may be carry-over from other donors' samples. The chain recombines TRBV5-1 with TRBJ1-4; 7 bases align to TRBD1. The CDR3 sequence: CASTSGTANEKLFF. In nucleotides, the CDR3 is TGCGCCAGCACCTCCGGGACAGCTAATGAAAAACTGTTTTTT.